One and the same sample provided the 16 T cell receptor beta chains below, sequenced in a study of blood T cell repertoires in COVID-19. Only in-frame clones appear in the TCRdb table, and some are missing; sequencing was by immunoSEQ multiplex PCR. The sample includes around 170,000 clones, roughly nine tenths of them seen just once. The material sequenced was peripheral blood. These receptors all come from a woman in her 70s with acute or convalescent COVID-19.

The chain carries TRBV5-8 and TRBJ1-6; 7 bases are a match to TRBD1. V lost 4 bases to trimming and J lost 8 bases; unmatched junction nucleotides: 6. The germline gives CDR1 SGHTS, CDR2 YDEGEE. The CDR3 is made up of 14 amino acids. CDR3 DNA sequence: TGTGCCAGCAGCCTAGGACAGGCGGATTCACCCCTCCACTTT. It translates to CASSLGQADSPLHF.

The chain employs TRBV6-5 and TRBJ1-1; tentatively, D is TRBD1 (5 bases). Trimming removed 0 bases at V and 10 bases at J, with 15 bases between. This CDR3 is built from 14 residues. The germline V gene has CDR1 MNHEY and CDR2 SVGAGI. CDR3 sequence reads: CASSYSGQFKAAFF. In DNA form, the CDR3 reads TGTGCCAGCAGTTACTCGGGGCAGTTTAAGGCAGCTTTCTTT.

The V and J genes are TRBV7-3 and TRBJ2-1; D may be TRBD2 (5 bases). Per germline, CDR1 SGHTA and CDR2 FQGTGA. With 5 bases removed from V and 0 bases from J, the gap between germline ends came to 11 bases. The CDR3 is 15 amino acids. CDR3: CASSPGMSSYNEQFF. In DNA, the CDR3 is TGTGCCAGCAGCCCGGGGATGAGCTCCTACAATGAGCAGTTCTTC. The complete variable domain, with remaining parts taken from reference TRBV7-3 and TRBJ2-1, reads GAGVSQTPSNKVTEKGKYVELRCDPISGHTALYWYRQSLGQGPEFLIYFQGTGAADDSGLPNDRFFAVRPEGSVSTLKIQRTERGDSAVYLCASSPGMSSYNEQFFGPGTRLTVL.

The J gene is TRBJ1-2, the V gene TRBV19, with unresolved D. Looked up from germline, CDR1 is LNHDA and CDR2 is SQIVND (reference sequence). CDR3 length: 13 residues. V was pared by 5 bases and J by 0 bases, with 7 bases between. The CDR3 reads CASSFVANYGYTF. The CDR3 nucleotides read TGTGCCAGTAGTTTCGTAGCTAACTATGGCTACACCTTC.

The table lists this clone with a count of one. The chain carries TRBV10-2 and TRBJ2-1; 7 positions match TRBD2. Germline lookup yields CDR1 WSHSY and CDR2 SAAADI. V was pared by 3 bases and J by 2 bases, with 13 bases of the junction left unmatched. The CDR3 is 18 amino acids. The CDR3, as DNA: TGCGCCAGCAGTGATCCCTACCTTGGGGGGGGAGCCTACAATGAGCAGTTCTTC. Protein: CASSDPYLGGGAYNEQFF.

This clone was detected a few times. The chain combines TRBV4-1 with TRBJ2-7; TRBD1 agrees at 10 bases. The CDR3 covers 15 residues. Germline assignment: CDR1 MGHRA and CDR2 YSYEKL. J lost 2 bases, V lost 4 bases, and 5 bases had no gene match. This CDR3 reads CASSPWDRGTYEQYF. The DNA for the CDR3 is TGCGCCAGCAGCCCCTGGGACAGGGGAACCTACGAGCAGTACTTC.

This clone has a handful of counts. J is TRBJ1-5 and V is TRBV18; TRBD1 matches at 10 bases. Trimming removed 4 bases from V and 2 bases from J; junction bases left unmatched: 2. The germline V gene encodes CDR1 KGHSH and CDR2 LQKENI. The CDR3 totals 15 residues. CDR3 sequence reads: CASSRDRGGNQPQHF. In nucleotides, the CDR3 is TGTGCCAGCTCACGGGACAGGGGAGGCAATCAGCCCCAGCATTTT.

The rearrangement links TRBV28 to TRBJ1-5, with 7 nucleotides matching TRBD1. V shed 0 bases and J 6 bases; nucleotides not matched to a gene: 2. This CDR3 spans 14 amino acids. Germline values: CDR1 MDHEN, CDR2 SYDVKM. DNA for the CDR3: TGTGCCAGCAGTTTATGGGGACAGACTCAGCCCCAGCATTTT. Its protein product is CASSLWGQTQPQHF.

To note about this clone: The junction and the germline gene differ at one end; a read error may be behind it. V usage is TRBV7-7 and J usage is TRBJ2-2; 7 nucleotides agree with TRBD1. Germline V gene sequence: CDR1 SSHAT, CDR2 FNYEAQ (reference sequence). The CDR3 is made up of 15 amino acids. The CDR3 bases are TGTGCTAGCAGCTCGGTGACAGGGCGTACCGGGGAGCTGTTTTTT. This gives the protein CASSSVTGRTGELFF.

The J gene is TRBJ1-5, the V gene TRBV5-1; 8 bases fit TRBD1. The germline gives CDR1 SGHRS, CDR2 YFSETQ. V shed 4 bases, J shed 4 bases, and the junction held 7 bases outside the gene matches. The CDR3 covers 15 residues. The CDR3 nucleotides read TGCGCCAGCAGCCTGACAGGGGTTGGGAATCAGCCCCAGCATTTT. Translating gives CASSLTGVGNQPQHF.

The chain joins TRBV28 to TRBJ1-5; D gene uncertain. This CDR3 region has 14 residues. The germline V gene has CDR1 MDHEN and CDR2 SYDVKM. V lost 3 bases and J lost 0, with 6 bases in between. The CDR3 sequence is CASSFSYSNQPQHF. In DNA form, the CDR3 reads TGTGCCAGCAGTTTCAGTTATAGCAATCAGCCCCAGCATTTT.

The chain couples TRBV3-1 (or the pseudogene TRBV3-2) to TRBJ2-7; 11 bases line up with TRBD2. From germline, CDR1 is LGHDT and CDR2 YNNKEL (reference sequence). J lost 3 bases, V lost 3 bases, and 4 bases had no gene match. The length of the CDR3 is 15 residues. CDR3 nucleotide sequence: TGTGCCAGCAGCCAGACGGGACTAGCGGTCTACGAGCAGTACTTC. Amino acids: CASSQTGLAVYEQYF.

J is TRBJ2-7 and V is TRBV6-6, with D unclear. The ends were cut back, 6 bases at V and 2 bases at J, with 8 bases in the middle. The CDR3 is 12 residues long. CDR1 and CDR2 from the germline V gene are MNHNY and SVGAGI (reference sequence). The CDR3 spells CASSYQTYEQYF. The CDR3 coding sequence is TGTGCCAGCAGCTACCAGACCTACGAGCAGTACTTC.

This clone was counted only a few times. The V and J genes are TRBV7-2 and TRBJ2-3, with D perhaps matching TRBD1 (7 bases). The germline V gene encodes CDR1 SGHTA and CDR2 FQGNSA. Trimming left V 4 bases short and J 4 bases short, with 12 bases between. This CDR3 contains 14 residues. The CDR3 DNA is TGTGCCAGCAGCTCCCCAGGGGGGTCAGATACGCAGTATTTT. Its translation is CASSSPGGSDTQYF.

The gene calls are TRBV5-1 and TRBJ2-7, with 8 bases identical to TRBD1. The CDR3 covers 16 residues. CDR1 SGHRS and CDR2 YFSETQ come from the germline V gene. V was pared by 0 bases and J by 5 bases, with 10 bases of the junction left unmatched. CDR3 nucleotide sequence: TGCGCCAGCAGCTTGGGAGGGGGGACAGGTCTCGACGAGCAGTACTTC. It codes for CASSLGGGTGLDEQYF.

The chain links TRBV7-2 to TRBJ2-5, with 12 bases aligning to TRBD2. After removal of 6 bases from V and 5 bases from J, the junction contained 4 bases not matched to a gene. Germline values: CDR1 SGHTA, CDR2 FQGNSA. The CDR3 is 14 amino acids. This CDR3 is CASSWTSGEETQYF. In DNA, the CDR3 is TGTGCCAGCAGTTGGACTAGCGGGGAGGAGACCCAGTACTTC. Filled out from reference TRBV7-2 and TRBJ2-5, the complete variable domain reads GAGVSQSPSNKVTEKGKDVELRCDPISGHTALYWYRQSLGQGLEFLIYFQGNSAPDKSGLPSDRFSAERTGGSVSTLTIQRTQQEDSAVYLCASSWTSGEETQYFGPGTRLLVL.